This TCR beta chain appears in the sequencing data of a study of cytomegalovirus exposure and HLA in healthy donors. Study outcomes and limitations: A later analysis linked about 17,000 TCR beta sequences to HLA alleles at 0.05 false discovery rate. DRB1 showed the most TCR associations and HLA-C the fewest in a later analysis, as rates varied by HLA locus.

The study ran its PCR with 60 Vbeta and 13 Jbeta primers. Assay used: immunoSEQ multiplex PCR; TCRdb lists only in-frame clones, some missing. The table has 150,000 or so clones, approximately 79% seen once; the top ten hold 4.3%. As concerns this clone: Its antigen is not identified.

This CDR3 has 12 amino acids. V lost 4 bases, J lost 4 bases, and 5 bases lay in between. Germline V gene data show CDR1 as SGHDT and CDR2 as YYEEEE. The chain recombines TRBV5-6 with TRBJ2-2; D unresolved. The receptor comes from a man between 18 and 29 years old in good health and CMV-seropositive. The specimen was PBMCs. The chain's CDR3 is CASSTGTGELFF. The CDR3 nucleotides read TGTGCCAGCAGCACCGGCACCGGGGAGCTGTTTTTT.